This paragraph reports one TCR beta chain. Profiled with immunoSEQ multiplex PCR; TCRdb holds only in-frame clones, not every one. The sample yields approximately 97,000 clones, 88% seen once. This sample was included in a study of blood T cell repertoires in COVID-19. In the study overall: Samples representing acute and convalescent COVID-19 were sourced from the United States, Italy and Spain. PBMCs, B-cell-depleted T cells, or T cells provided the cDNA or gDNA that made up the material.

Seattle enrolled patients during active infection and tracked them longitudinally. This TCR derives from a man between 50 and 59 years old with COVID-19, enrolled during active disease. Sequenced sample: peripheral blood.

The DNA of the CDR3 is TGCGCCAGCAGCGAGGGCCTCCTCCAGTTCTTC. Translating gives CASSEGLLQFF. The gene calls are TRBV5-1 and TRBJ2-1, with D possibly matching TRBD2 (5 bases). Trimming cost V 4 bases and J 13 bases, with 12 bases left between them. Germline-derived CDR1 and CDR2 are SGHRS and YFSETQ. CDR3 length: 11 residues.